These 21 T cell receptor beta chains came from one sample sequenced in a study of shared clonotypes between healthy human individuals. The table came from immunoSEQ multiplex PCR; TCRdb's copy has only in-frame clones and leaves some out. The profile shows 2 million to 3 million clones, more than 80% of them singletons. Sequencing was done on a sample of naive CD4+ T cells sorted from blood. Subset: CD45RA+ positively selected. The receptors here all came from a man aged 18 to 30 in good health.

The CDR3 nucleotides are TGCGCCAGCAGCCCAAGGGCTGGACAGCTAATTTCTGGAACCGGGGAGCTGTTTTTT. Translation: CASSPRAGQLISGTGELFF. The J gene is TRBJ2-2, the V gene TRBV4-1; possible D gene TRBD1, 6 bases. Trimming removed 4 bases from V and 5 bases from J, with 26 bases in between. Germline values: CDR1 MGHRA, CDR2 YSYEKL. This CDR3 is built from 19 residues.

The rearrangement uses TRBV7-2 and TRBJ2-2; 10 bases align to TRBD2. The trim removed 4 bases at V and 3 bases at J, leaving 2 bases unmatched. The CDR3 runs 15 residues. The germline V gene encodes CDR1 SGHTA and CDR2 FQGNSA. CDR3 nucleotides: TGTGCCAGCAGCTCCGGACTAGCGGACACCGGGGAGCTGTTTTTT. Amino acid sequence: CASSSGLADTGELFF.

CDR3 region: CASSLWDGREVEQYF. Written as DNA, the CDR3 is TGTGCCAGCAGTTTATGGGACGGGCGGGAGGTTGAGCAGTACTTC. V gene TRBV28 combines with J gene TRBJ2-7, with TRBD2 matching 8 bases. Looked up from germline, CDR1 is MDHEN and CDR2 is SYDVKM. The J segment lost 7 bases and the V segment lost 0 bases, leaving 8 bases of the junction unmatched. The CDR3 sequence is 15 residues long.

This clone has more than one count but fewer than ten. Other DNA sequences in the sample encode the same CDR3. The chain has TRBV18 and TRBJ2-5; D uncertain. Trimming cost V 1 base and J 2 bases, with 8 bases left between them. The CDR3 totals 14 residues. Germline V lookup: CDR1 KGHSH, CDR2 LQKENI. CDR3 nucleotides: TGTGCCAGCTCACCACGGCAAGGGCAAGAGACCCAGTACTTC. Encoded protein: CASSPRQGQETQYF.

This chain uses TRBV7-2 with TRBJ1-1; maybe TRBD1 (5 bases). The CDR3 runs to 15 residues. Germline CDR1 reads SGHTA; CDR2 reads FQGNSA. With 1 base removed from V and 1 base from J, the gap between germline ends came to 10 bases. The DNA of the CDR3 is TGTGCCAGCAGCTTAGAGTTTGGGGGGAACACTGAAGCTTTCTTT. Protein product: CASSLEFGGNTEAFF.

With respect to this clone: One junction end does not reproduce the germline sequence, and a read error may be involved. This sequence joins TRBV9 and TRBJ2-5, with D tentatively TRBD1 (5 bases). The CDR3 consists of 16 residues. Germline CDR1 reads SGDLS; CDR2 reads YYNGEE. CDR3 bases: TGTGCCGGCAGCGTAGGTCTTCTGGGGCAACAAGAGACCCAGTACTTC. It is translated as CAGSVGLLGQQETQYF.

V and J are TRBV6-1 and TRBJ2-7; 8 nucleotides agree with TRBD2. From germline, CDR1 is MNHNS and CDR2 SASEGT. The V segment lost 1 base and the J segment 5 bases; nucleotides outside the gene matches: 10. The CDR3 runs 16 residues. The DNA of the CDR3 is TGTGCCAGCAGTGAAGGTTCTGCGGGGGGCGTCCACGAGCAGTACTTC. Translated: CASSEGSAGGVHEQYF.

This clone was counted once. The J gene is TRBJ2-7, the V gene TRBV27, with TRBD1 matching 9 bases. This CDR3 has 14 residues. V trimming: 6 bases; J trimming: 2 bases; junction bases outside the gene matches: 5. Germline V gene data show CDR1 as MNHEY and CDR2 as SMNVEV (reference sequence). CDR3 nucleotide sequence: TGTGCCAGCAGCCGACAGGGGGGGGCCTACGAGCAGTACTTC. Amino acid sequence: CASSRQGGAYEQYF.

The chain uses TRBV30 and TRBJ1-5; D gene ambiguous. V was clipped by 4 bases and J by 4 bases, with 14 bases between them. Per the germline V gene, CDR1 is GTSNPN and CDR2 is SVGIG (reference sequence). The CDR3 extends over 14 amino acids. The DNA of the CDR3 is TGTGCCTGGACTCCTCGCAATGCGAATCAGCCCCAGCATTTT. This gives the protein CAWTPRNANQPQHF.

V and J are TRBV28 and TRBJ2-7; weak D call: TRBD2 (7 bases). The germline V gene encodes CDR1 MDHEN and CDR2 SYDVKM. CDR3 length: 15 residues. Trimming cost V 5 bases and J 5 bases, with 19 bases left between them. Here the CDR3 reads CASSTPGRGAHEQYF. The CDR3 nucleotides read TGTGCCAGCAGTACGCCGGGGAGGGGGGCCCACGAGCAGTACTTC.

The chain has TRBV5-5 and TRBJ2-7; D gene ambiguous. The V and J ends lost 6 bases and 0 bases respectively, with 10 bases between them. There are 13 residues in the CDR3. Germline CDR1 reads SGHKS; CDR2 reads YYEKEE (reference sequence). The CDR3 here is CASTPDGSYEQYF. DNA for the CDR3: TGTGCCAGCACCCCGGACGGCTCCTACGAGCAGTACTTC.

This clone was counted a single time. The genes are TRBV11-2 and TRBJ2-5; TRBD2 matches 8 bases. Losses at the gene ends were 11 bases for V and 2 bases for J; bases not matched to a gene: 13. Germline V gene data show CDR1 as SGHAT and CDR2 as FQNNGV. This CDR3 region has 15 residues. The CDR3 here is CASRVAGYLQETQYF. The CDR3 region has the DNA TGTGCCTCCAGAGTAGCGGGGTACTTACAAGAGACCCAGTACTTC.

A few counts support this clone. Within the sample, other DNA sequences also encode this same CDR3. The rearrangement links TRBV11-2 to TRBJ1-5, with D unclear. The V and J ends lost 1 base and 4 bases respectively, with 5 bases between them. The CDR3 has 13 amino acids. CDR1 and CDR2 from the germline V gene are SGHAT and FQNNGV. The CDR3 coding sequence is TGTGCCAGCAGCTTAGCTCTTAATCAGCCCCAGCATTTT. This gives the protein CASSLALNQPQHF.

The V call is TRBV19, the J call TRBJ1-6; D unresolved. Trimming removed 6 bases from V and 5 bases from J, with 11 bases in between. CDR1 LNHDA and CDR2 SQIVND come from the germline V gene (reference sequence). CDR3 length equals 14 residues. The CDR3 loop reads CASRRDANNSPLHF. The CDR3 DNA sequence: TGTGCCAGTAGAAGGGATGCGAATAATTCACCCCTCCACTTT.

The V call is TRBV18, the J call TRBJ1-1; D is ambiguous. Germline CDR1 is KGHSH and CDR2 is LQKENI. V lost 5 bases and J lost 3, with 25 bases in between. CDR3 length equals 18 residues. CDR3 sequence reads: CASSFTTTLGPLDTEAFF. In DNA form, the CDR3 reads TGTGCCAGCTCATTCACCACAACATTAGGACCCCTTGACACTGAAGCTTTCTTT. Together with reference TRBV18 and TRBJ1-1, the CDR3 gives the full variable domain: NAGVMQNPRHLVRRRGQEARLRCSPMKGHSHVYWYRQLPEEGLKFMVYLQKENIIDESGMPKERFSAEFPKEGPSILRIQQVVRGDSAAYFCASSFTTTLGPLDTEAFFGQGTRLTVV.

Regarding this clone: The junction differs from germline at one of its ends, possibly a read error. V is TRBV4-1 and J is TRBJ1-4; tentatively, D is TRBD1 (6 bases). The CDR3 sequence is 15 residues long. Germline V gives CDR1 MGHRA, CDR2 YSYEKL. CDR3 sequence reads: CASRQLGGAYEKLFF. The DNA for the CDR3 is TGCGCCAGCCGCCAACTGGGGGGGGCCTATGAAAAACTGTTTTTT.

There are a few counts of this clone. This sequence joins TRBV6-1 and TRBJ2-7, with 11 nucleotides matching TRBD1. The CDR3 length is 15 residues. CDR1 and CDR2 from the germline V gene are MNHNS and SASEGT. The V and J ends lost 5 bases and 5 bases, in that order; junction bases with no gene match: 8. The CDR3 sequence: CASSSGTGGSHEQYF. In DNA form, the CDR3 reads TGTGCCAGCAGTTCCGGGACAGGGGGATCCCACGAGCAGTACTTC.

The chain is built from TRBV10-2 and TRBJ1-5; 8 bases align to TRBD1. The CDR3 sequence is 13 residues long. Germline CDR1 reads WSHSY; CDR2 reads SAAADI. Losses at the gene ends were 7 bases for V and 7 bases for J; bases not matched to a gene: 6. The CDR3 DNA reads as TGCGCCAGCACCGGACAGGGCGGGCAGCCCCAGCATTTT. It is translated as CASTGQGGQPQHF.

The chain uses TRBV7-3 and TRBJ2-1; TRBD2 aligns across 7 bases. J lost 4 bases, V lost 2 bases, and 5 bases had no gene match. There are 15 residues in the CDR3. Germline loops: CDR1 SGHTA, CDR2 FQGTGA. CDR3 bases: TGTGCCAGCAGCTTAGGTAAAGCGGGGTACAATGAGCAGTTCTTC. It codes for CASSLGKAGYNEQFF.

Concerning this clone itself: One end of the junction does not line up with germline, which may come from a read error. J is TRBJ2-7 and V is TRBV7-7, with D perhaps being TRBD1 or TRBD2 (6 bases each). This CDR3 has 14 residues. CDR1 SSHAT and CDR2 FNYEAQ come from the germline V gene (reference sequence). DNA for the CDR3: TGTGCTAGCAGCTTAGGGGGGATACCCTACGAGCAGTACTTC. Its protein product is CASSLGGIPYEQYF.

The chain uses TRBV2 and TRBJ2-1; 7 bases are shared with TRBD1. The CDR3 has 15 residues. V shed 4 bases, J shed 0 bases, and the junction held 3 bases outside the gene matches. Germline V gene lookup returns CDR1 SNHLY and CDR2 FYNNEI. CDR3 nucleotides: TGTGCCAGCAGTGGCACAGGGGCCTCCTACAATGAGCAGTTCTTC. Protein sequence: CASSGTGASYNEQFF.